This TCR beta chain was observed in a study of blood T cell repertoires in COVID-19. Study summary: T cells, B-cell-depleted T cells, or PBMCs supplied cDNA or gDNA.

The method was immunoSEQ multiplex PCR; TCRdb's version includes in-frame clones alone and lacks a portion of them. The data show about 80,000 clones, about four fifths seen once. The germline V gene encodes CDR1 SGHTA and CDR2 FQGTGA. The CDR3 runs 17 residues. The ends lost 5 bases at V and 5 bases at J; junction bases unmatched: 10. The receptor was derived from a man older than 75 with acute or convalescent COVID-19. The sample taken for sequencing was peripheral blood. The chain couples TRBV7-3 to TRBJ2-5; 14 nucleotides match TRBD2. CDR3 bases: TGTGCCAGCAGCCCGGGGGGACTAGCGGGGGCTGTTGAGACCCAGTACTTC. This translates into CASSPGGLAGAVETQYF.